In terms of frequency, the clone carrying this TCR beta chain is medium-sized (0.01 to 0.1%). Its specificity is unknown. TRB was amplified from approximately 250 ng of peripheral blood genomic DNA per sample. This CDR3 contains 15 residues. TRB was amplified by touch-down multiplex PCR, primer pools A and B combined. TCRdb re-called the multiplex PCR reads and gives one entry per CDR3 protein, without DNA. Here the sample table reports over 2,000 distinct CDR3 sequences. This entry belongs to a study of T cell clusters in autoimmune cytopenias. Study results and limitations: TRB repertoire shifts in secondary cytopenia and chronic lymphocytic leukemia mostly reflected lymphoma, not autoimmunity. The T cell clusters were defined only in silico, without experimental functional validation.

This TCR was recovered from a human donor with an autoimmune cytopenia or autoimmune hepatitis (not recorded which). Specimen: peripheral blood. This chain connects TRBV12-3 or TRBV12-4 to TRBJ2-1; no DNA is available, so the TRBD1 call from TCRdb remains unchecked. CDR3 protein: CASSAGRSSYNEQFF.